This is a list of T cell receptor beta chains from one sample in a study of shared clonotypes between healthy human individuals. The repertoire was sequenced with immunoSEQ multiplex PCR; TCRdb's copy has only in-frame clones and lacks some. The sample has 1.5 million to 2.5 million clones, approximately 94% seen once. The specimen sequenced was naive CD8+ T cells sorted from blood. The origin of the receptors is a man aged 18 to 29 in good health. CDR3s include the opening cysteine and the closing phenylalanine or tryptophan. D genes are given only for firm matches. Some rows mark clone size as missing; the rest say once, few, many or name a class of expanded clone.

12,TRBD2,NA,TRBJ2-3,TRBV7-9,CASSFSGGSLYF,TGTGCCAGCAGCTTTTCCGGGGGGTCTCTCTATTTT
20,NA,once,TRBJ2-6,TRBV27,CASSLSRAITRGAGANVLTF,TGTGCCAGCAGTTTATCCCGGGCCATTACTAGAGGTGCTGGGGCCAACGTCCTGACTTTC
19,TRBD2,NA,TRBJ2-3,TRBV9,CASSDPLGGLAGGWDTQYF,TGTGCCAGCAGCGACCCTCTAGGTGGACTAGCGGGGGGTTGGGATACGCAGTATTTT
11,NA,few,TRBJ2-1,TRBV30,CAWSEGNEQFF,TGTGCCTGGAGTGAGGGGAATGAGCAGTTCTTC
14,NA,NA,TRBJ2-7,TRBV10-3,CAISLQESSYEQYF,TGTGCCATCAGCCTACAGGAGAGCTCCTACGAGCAGTACTTC
16,TRBD1,NA,TRBJ2-7,TRBV5-6,CASSLGTGFLSYEQYF,TGTGCCAGCAGCCTCGGGACAGGGTTTCTATCCTACGAGCAGTACTTC
19,TRBD2,once,TRBJ2-5,TRBV7-8,CASSLAMAGGPVGLETQYF,TGTGCCAGCAGCTTAGCTATGGCGGGGGGGCCCGTCGGCTTGGAGACCCAGTACTTC
15,TRBD2,NA,TRBJ2-1,TRBV6-5,CASSWGLAAYNEQFF,TGTGCCAGCAGTTGGGGACTAGCGGCATACAATGAGCAGTTCTTC
14,TRBD1,NA,TRBJ2-1,TRBV9,CASSVTGGHNEQFF,TGTGCCAGCAGCGTCACAGGGGGCCACAATGAGCAGTTCTTC
16,TRBD1,NA,TRBJ1-2,TRBV11-1,CASSLVRTGGLSGYTF,TGTGCCAGCAGCTTAGTCCGGACAGGGGGTTTATCTGGCTACACCTTC
12,NA,NA,TRBJ2-5,TRBV11-2,CASSLEGETQYF,TGTGCCAGCAGCTTAGAGGGAGAGACCCAGTACTTC
16,NA,NA,TRBJ1-2,TRBV27,CASSLSSAATANGYTF,TGTGCCAGCAGTTTATCGAGTGCTGCGACAGCCAATGGCTACACCTTC
16,NA,NA,TRBJ2-5,TRBV2,CASSARASAIQETQYF,TGTGCCAGCAGCGCCCGGGCTAGCGCCATCCAAGAGACCCAGTACTTC
17,TRBD2,NA,TRBJ2-2,TRBV27,CASTNGAVAGANGELFF,TGTGCCAGCACCAACGGGGCAGTAGCGGGAGCGAACGGGGAGCTGTTTTTT
16,TRBD2,NA,TRBJ2-7,TRBV7-6,CASSLDSGSGSHEQYF,TGTGCCAGCAGCTTAGATTCGGGTAGCGGGAGCCACGAGCAGTACTTC
16,TRBD2,NA,TRBJ2-3,TRBV4-1,CASSQEGAGATDTQYF,TGCGCCAGCAGCCAAGAGGGAGCGGGAGCGACAGATACGCAGTATTTT
13,NA,NA,TRBJ2-3,TRBV7-9,CASSLPITDTQYF,TGTGCCAGCAGCTTACCCATAACAGATACGCAGTATTTT
16,NA,NA,TRBJ1-1,TRBV25-1,CASSPTVRAGNTEAFF,TGTGCCAGCAGTCCAACGGTTAGGGCCGGGAACACTGAAGCTTTCTTT
16,NA,NA,TRBJ1-1,TRBV4-1,CASSQNLQGGNTEAFF,TGCGCCAGCAGCCAAAATTTGCAGGGAGGGAACACTGAAGCTTTCTTT
13,NA,once,TRBJ2-2,TRBV6-1,CASSDTGSGELFF,TGTGCCAGCAGTGACACGGGGTCCGGGGAGCTGTTTTTT
15,TRBD1,NA,TRBJ1-5,TRBV28,CASSLGQISNQPQHF,TGTGCCAGCAGTTTGGGACAGATTAGCAATCAGCCCCAGCATTTT
17,TRBD2,NA,TRBJ2-1,TRBV2,CASSETIAGGPYNEQFF,TGTGCCAGCAGCGAGACCATAGCGGGGGGGCCATACAATGAGCAGTTCTTC
14,TRBD2,NA,TRBJ2-3,TRBV28,CASSLIGEGDTQYF,TGTGCCAGCAGTTTAATCGGGGAGGGGGATACGCAGTATTTT
15,TRBD1,NA,TRBJ1-2,TRBV27,CASSSLQGRNLGYTF,TGTGCCAGCAGTTCATTACAGGGGCGGAACCTTGGCTACACCTTC
15,TRBD1,once,TRBJ2-7,TRBV19,CASSDRLDGGIEQYF,TGTGCCAGCTCGGACAGGCTGGACGGTGGAATCGAGCAGTACTTC
14,NA,NA,TRBJ1-5,TRBV27,CASRKLGPNQPQHF,TGTGCCAGCAGAAAGCTCGGGCCCAATCAGCCCCAGCATTTT
17,NA,NA,TRBJ1-2,TRBV5-1,CASSSTPDSRKSYGYTF,TGCGCCAGCAGCTCAACCCCGGACAGTCGAAAGAGCTATGGCTACACCTTC
13,NA,NA,TRBJ2-7,TRBV19,CASLDAISYEQYF,TGTGCCAGTCTCGACGCGATCTCCTACGAGCAGTACTTC
13,TRBD1,NA,TRBJ1-5,TRBV27,CASSFQDRQPQHF,TGTGCCAGCAGTTTCCAGGACAGGCAGCCCCAGCATTTT
16,TRBD2,once,TRBJ2-7,TRBV19,CASSGQTSETAYEQYF,TGTGCCAGTAGTGGGCAGACTAGCGAGACCGCCTACGAGCAGTACTTC
15,TRBD1,NA,TRBJ2-1,TRBV2,CASSEPTGGNNEQFF,TGTGCCAGCAGTGAACCCACAGGGGGGAACAATGAGCAGTTCTTC
16,NA,NA,TRBJ1-2,TRBV28,CASSPTPTGFNYGYTF,TGTGCCAGCAGTCCGACCCCGACAGGTTTTAACTATGGCTACACCTTC
14,TRBD1,NA,TRBJ1-2,TRBV29-1,CSVPRDRPNYGYTF,TGCAGCGTTCCCAGGGACAGGCCTAACTATGGCTACACCTTC
13,NA,NA,TRBJ1-1,TRBV30,CAWATGGATEAFF,TGTGCCTGGGCCACAGGAGGGGCCACTGAAGCTTTCTTT
12,NA,NA,TRBJ2-5,TRBV2,CASSRLLETQYF,TGTGCCAGCAGTCGACTACTAGAGACCCAGTACTTC
15,TRBD1,NA,TRBJ1-5,TRBV2,CASNPGQGKMWPQHF,TGTGCCAGCAATCCGGGACAGGGGAAAATGTGGCCCCAGCATTTT
12,NA,NA,TRBJ1-1,TRBV11-2,CASSHTNTEAFF,TGTGCCAGCAGCCACACGAACACTGAAGCTTTCTTT
15,TRBD2,NA,TRBJ2-7,TRBV6-5,CASSYFGGAGYEQYF,TGTGCCAGCAGTTACTTCGGGGGGGCCGGATACGAGCAGTACTTC
14,TRBD2,NA,TRBJ2-1,TRBV5-4,CASSFRGGHNEQFF,TGTGCCAGCAGCTTCCGGGGGGGCCACAATGAGCAGTTCTTC
15,NA,NA,TRBJ1-1,TRBV11-2,CASSEAGTENTEAFF,TGTGCCAGCAGCGAAGCCGGGACTGAGAACACTGAAGCTTTCTTT
15,TRBD1,NA,TRBJ2-2,TRBV2,CAIAQGAGDTGELFF,TGTGCCATCGCCCAGGGGGCTGGTGACACCGGGGAGCTGTTTTTT
15,NA,NA,TRBJ1-4,TRBV9,CASSTTEATNEKLFF,TGTGCCAGCAGCACCACAGAGGCAACTAATGAAAAACTGTTTTTT
16,NA,NA,TRBJ2-2,TRBV7-9,CASTHSGGPGTGELFF,TGTGCCAGCACCCACTCAGGGGGGCCGGGCACCGGGGAGCTGTTTTTT
12,NA,NA,TRBJ2-2,TRBV6-5,CASSYVSGELFF,TGTGCCAGCAGTTACGTCTCCGGGGAGCTGTTTTTT
14,TRBD1,NA,TRBJ2-1,TRBV28,CASSYLDRGNEQFF,TGTGCCAGCAGTTACCTGGACAGGGGCAATGAGCAGTTCTTC
13,NA,NA,TRBJ2-4,TRBV27,CASSLVPGDIQYF,TGTGCCAGCAGTTTAGTGCCAGGGGACATTCAGTACTTC
16,TRBD2,NA,TRBJ2-3,TRBV4-3,CASSHGTSGSTDTQYF,TGCGCCAGCAGCCACGGAACTAGCGGGAGCACAGATACGCAGTATTTT
14,TRBD2,NA,TRBJ2-1,TRBV19,CASSWTSGSNEQFF,TGTGCCAGTAGTTGGACTAGCGGGAGTAATGAGCAGTTCTTC
15,NA,NA,TRBJ1-2,TRBV2,CASSAPADRLHGYTF,TGTGCCAGCAGTGCCCCTGCGGACCGATTGCATGGCTACACCTTC
14,TRBD1,NA,TRBJ2-3,TRBV7-9,CASSRQGSTDTQYF,TGTGCCAGCAGCAGACAGGGCAGCACAGATACGCAGTATTTT
15,TRBD2,NA,TRBJ2-1,TRBV11-2,CASSLTSGDYNEQFF,TGTGCCAGCAGCTTGACTAGCGGGGACTACAATGAGCAGTTCTTC
15,NA,NA,TRBJ2-4,TRBV5-8,CASSLVIIAKNIQYF,TGTGCCAGCAGCTTGGTCATCATAGCCAAAAACATTCAGTACTTC
20,TRBD1,NA,TRBJ2-7,TRBV4-1,CASSQVSGRGPRPPPYEQYF,TGCGCCAGCAGCCAAGTCTCAGGTAGGGGGCCCCGGCCGCCCCCATACGAGCAGTACTTC
18,TRBD1,NA,TRBJ2-3,TRBV4-1,CASSQDRDRWRVTDTQYF,TGCGCCAGCAGCCAAGATCGGGACAGGTGGCGGGTCACAGATACGCAGTATTTT
14,TRBD1,NA,TRBJ2-7,TRBV27,CASSPEQGHYEQYF,TGTGCCAGCAGTCCAGAACAGGGGCACTACGAGCAGTACTTC
15,TRBD1,NA,TRBJ2-5,TRBV2,CASSEGWGTGETQYF,TGTGCCAGCAGTGAAGGTTGGGGGACAGGGGAGACCCAGTACTTC
15,NA,NA,TRBJ2-1,TRBV4-3,CASSQDRDTYNEQFF,TGCGCCAGCAGCCAAGACAGGGACACCTACAATGAGCAGTTCTTC
14,NA,NA,TRBJ2-7,TRBV4-1,CASSQEYYSYEQYF,TGCGCCAGCAGCCAAGAGTATTACTCCTACGAGCAGTACTTC
14,NA,NA,TRBJ2-7,TRBV9,CASSVWGNPYEQYF,TGTGCCAGCAGCGTATGGGGGAACCCCTACGAGCAGTACTTC